Sequencing of this TCR beta chain was carried out in a study of blood T cell repertoires in COVID-19. TCRdb keeps only in-frame clones here, not all; method: immunoSEQ multiplex PCR. The sample shows some 260,000 clones, around 84% of them seen only once. Per germline, CDR1 SGHTA and CDR2 FQGTGA. V dropped 6 bases and J dropped 2; count of bases not matched to a gene: 6. The CDR3 contains 14 residues. The chain carries TRBV7-3 and TRBJ2-5; 7 bases agree with TRBD2. Sequenced material: PBMCs or T cells enriched from blood (not recorded which). This receptor was identified in a man aged 25-40 years with acute COVID-19. The CDR3 nucleotides read TGTGCCAGCAGGCGCTCAGCGGGACAAGAGACCCAGTACTTC. The encoded protein is CASRRSAGQETQYF.